Following are 26 T cell receptor beta chains from one sample sequenced in a study of CD8 T cells in Susac syndrome. Random-hexamer reverse transcription was applied to roughly 0.45 to 1 ug RNA. Each CDR3 protein gets one entry after TCRdb re-called the immunoSEQ multiplex PCR reads with MiXCR. This table has 150,000 to 190,000 distinct CDR3 sequences, roughly 96% appearing once. The sample consisted of CD4+ T cells from PBMCs. Source of these receptors: a human donor with Susac syndrome.

The gene calls are TRBV5-4 and TRBJ1-2; 7 bases map to TRBD1. Germline V gene data show CDR1 as SGHNT and CDR2 as YYREEE (reference sequence). The CDR3 covers 14 residues. V was clipped by 1 base and J by 6 bases; unmatched bases: 6. The CDR3 here is CASSLPGQWDGYTF. For the CDR3, the DNA is TGTGCCAGCAGCTTGCCGGGACAGTGGGATGGCTACACCTTC.

The J gene is TRBJ2-7, the V gene TRBV7-2; tentative D call: TRBD1 (6 bases). Looked up from germline, CDR1 is SGHTA and CDR2 is FQGNSA. V lost 5 bases, J lost 3 bases, and 14 bases lay in between. The CDR3 loop spans 14 amino acids. The CDR3 nucleotides read TGTGCCAGCAGCCTACAGGGCTTTGACTACGAGCAGTACTTC. As protein: CASSLQGFDYEQYF.

J is TRBJ2-7 and V is TRBV20-1; no clear D gene. Germline CDR1 and CDR2: DFQATT and SNEGSKA (reference sequence). The V gene lost 4 bases and the J gene lost 2 bases, with 12 bases spanning the gap. The CDR3 is 13 residues long. CDR3 sequence: CSATSESPYEQYF. Written as DNA, the CDR3 is TGCAGTGCTACGTCGGAAAGTCCCTACGAGCAGTACTTC.

The genes are TRBV7-2 and TRBJ2-1; 10 positions agree with TRBD2. This CDR3 comprises 12 residues. Unmatched junction bases numbered 4, after V lost 2 bases and J lost 15 bases. The V gene's germline CDR1 is SGHTA and CDR2 FQGNSA. The CDR3 loop reads CASSLQREGWFF. CDR3 sequence (DNA): TGTGCCAGCAGCTTACAGCGGGAGGGTTGGTTCTTC.

The V gene is TRBV25-1, the J gene TRBJ1-2; no definite D call. This CDR3 has 12 amino acids. CDR1 is MGHDK, CDR2 SYGVNS, per germline. Trimming removed 2 bases at V and 7 bases at J, with 8 bases between. The CDR3 region is CASSEDRSGYTF. DNA for the CDR3: TGTGCCAGCAGTGAAGACCGGAGTGGCTACACCTTC.

The chain employs TRBV7-8 and TRBJ1-5, with D possibly being TRBD1 (5 bases). CDR3 length: 16 amino acids. Per the germline V gene, CDR1 is SGHVS and CDR2 is FQNEAQ. The V gene lost 2 bases and the J gene lost 7 bases, with 18 bases spanning the gap. CDR3 region: CASSLIPRGARQPQHF. CDR3 DNA sequence: TGTGCCAGCAGCTTAATCCCACGGGGCGCGCGGCAGCCCCAGCATTTT. Complete variable domain (other parts from reference TRBV7-8 and TRBJ1-5): GAGVSQSPRYKVAKRGQDVALRCDPISGHVSLFWYQQALGQGPEFLTYFQNEAQLDKSGLPSDRFFAERPEGSVSTLKIQRTQQEDSAVYLCASSLIPRGARQPQHFGDGTRLSIL.

V gene TRBV7-2 combines with J gene TRBJ2-5; D is possibly TRBD1 or TRBD2 (5 bases each). V was pared by 3 bases and J by 1 base, with 9 bases between. The germline V gene encodes CDR1 SGHTA and CDR2 FQGNSA. The CDR3 has 14 amino acids. CDR3 DNA: TGTGCCAGCAGCTTGGGACGCCTCCAAGAGACCCAGTACTTC. The encoded protein is CASSLGRLQETQYF.

The chain recombines TRBV3-1 with TRBJ1-6; D possibly corresponds to TRBD1 (6 bases). From germline, CDR1 is LGHDT and CDR2 YNNKEL (reference sequence). V gave up 2 bases and J gave up 8 bases, with 13 bases separating them. This CDR3 comprises 15 residues. CDR3 residues: CASSQQQGVDSPLHF. The CDR3 DNA reads TGTGCCAGCAGCCAACAACAGGGCGTCGATTCACCCCTCCACTTT.

The rearrangement uses TRBV5-6 and TRBJ2-1; a weak D match, TRBD2 (6 bases). V shed 1 base and J shed 1 base, with 15 bases lying between them. CDR1 and CDR2 from the germline V gene are SGHDT and YYEEEE. This CDR3 region has 17 residues. The CDR3 sequence is CASSLRVTGVSYNEQFF. The CDR3 nucleotides are TGTGCCAGCAGCTTGAGGGTGACGGGGGTGTCCTACAATGAGCAGTTCTTC.

The chain is built from TRBV7-6 and TRBJ2-7, with TRBD1 matching over 10 bases. The germline gives CDR1 SGHVS, CDR2 FNYEAQ. The CDR3 runs 16 residues. V shed 5 bases and J 5 bases; nucleotides not matched to a gene: 12. This chain's CDR3 is CASSAYSPGTGDEQYF. CDR3 sequence (DNA): TGTGCCAGCAGCGCTTACTCGCCCGGGACAGGGGACGAGCAGTACTTC. Full variable domain (rest looked up from reference TRBV7-6 and TRBJ2-7): GAGVSQSPRYKVTKRGQDVALRCDPISGHVSLYWYRQALGQGPEFLTYFNYEAQQDKSGLPNDRFSAERPEGSISTLTIQRTEQRDSAMYRCASSAYSPGTGDEQYFGPGTRLTVT.

The V gene is TRBV29-1, the J gene TRBJ2-2; 8 bases line up with TRBD1. V shed 6 bases and J 11 bases; nucleotides not matched to a gene: 11. The CDR3 contains 13 residues. The V gene's germline CDR1 is SQVTM and CDR2 ANQGSEA. The DNA of the CDR3 is TGCAGCGTCCGACAGGGGTTGGGGAACGAGCTGTTTTTT. It encodes CSVRQGLGNELFF.

The chain carries TRBV20-1 and TRBJ1-2; 9 bases are shared with TRBD1. Germline V gene data show CDR1 as DFQATT and CDR2 as SNEGSKA (reference sequence). The CDR3 runs 15 residues. Unmatched junction bases numbered 7, after V lost 1 base and J lost 4 bases. The CDR3 coding sequence is TGCAGTGCTAGAGTCCCGGACAGGGGCCTCTATGGCTACACCTTC. Its protein product is CSARVPDRGLYGYTF.

The chain recombines TRBV20-1 with TRBJ2-7; D is possibly TRBD2 (5 bases). This CDR3 is 15 amino acids long. Between the trimmed V and J ends, which lost 7 bases and 4 bases, there was a span of 23 bases. Germline CDR1 and CDR2: DFQATT and SNEGSKA (reference sequence). CDR3 DNA sequence: TGCAGTGGTTTGGTAGCAGTCTCCGGGGATTACGAGCAGTACTTC. It specifies CSGLVAVSGDYEQYF.

The chain is built from TRBV20-1 and TRBJ2-1, with 8 bases identical to TRBD2. V dropped 3 bases and J dropped 2; count of bases not matched to a gene: 6. Germline values: CDR1 DFQATT, CDR2 SNEGSKA (reference sequence). The CDR3 loop spans 15 amino acids. CDR3 sequence reads: CSASYAGGTYNEQFF. The DNA of the CDR3 is TGCAGTGCTAGTTACGCGGGGGGCACCTACAATGAGCAGTTCTTC.

This clonotype was detected once. The J gene is TRBJ2-6, the V gene TRBV27; TRBD1 or TRBD2 may be the D gene (6 bases each). Germline-derived CDR1 and CDR2 are MNHEY and SMNVEV (reference sequence). CDR3 size: 18 residues. Trimming cost V 3 bases and J 0 bases, with 15 bases left between them. The DNA of the CDR3 is TGTGCCAGCAGTTTCAGGGGAGGTCTGGGCTCTGGGGCCAACGTCCTGACTTTC. Its translation: CASSFRGGLGSGANVLTF.

The J gene is TRBJ2-3, the V gene TRBV6-6, with D perhaps matching TRBD2 (6 bases). Trimming pared 2 bases from V and 4 bases from J, leaving 13 bases between. This CDR3 is built from 15 residues. Germline assignment: CDR1 MNHNY and CDR2 SVGAGI (reference sequence). CDR3 loop: CASSYRSSVSDTQYF. CDR3 nucleotide sequence: TGTGCCAGCAGTTACCGGTCTAGCGTATCAGATACGCAGTATTTT.

The chain carries TRBV20-1 and TRBJ2-3; 10 bases are shared with TRBD2. Germline CDR1 reads DFQATT; CDR2 reads SNEGSKA (reference sequence). CDR3 length: 14 residues. V lost 0 bases, J lost 6 bases, and 3 bases stayed unmatched. CDR3: CSAREAGGLDTQYF. The CDR3 bases are TGCAGTGCTAGAGAAGCGGGGGGGCTTGATACGCAGTATTTT.

The chain is built from TRBV29-1 and TRBJ1-1; D not resolved. The ends were cut back, 2 bases at V and 1 base at J, with 8 bases in the middle. CDR1 and CDR2 (germline): SQVTM, ANQGSEA. The CDR3 spans 13 residues. CDR3 protein: CSVEPDGNTEAFF. CDR3 DNA: TGCAGCGTTGAACCGGATGGGAACACTGAAGCTTTCTTT.

CDR3 nucleotide sequence: TGCAGTGCTAGGGGCCCCAACGGCCAAAGCACTGAAGCTTTCTTT. Its translation is CSARGPNGQSTEAFF. The rearrangement links TRBV20-1 to TRBJ1-1; no firm D call. The V gene's germline CDR1 is DFQATT and CDR2 SNEGSKA (reference sequence). The CDR3 has 15 amino acids. With 3 bases removed from V and 4 bases from J, the gap between germline ends came to 18 bases.

A single count supports this clonotype. The V and J genes are TRBV6-1 and TRBJ1-5; D is ambiguous. CDR3 length: 15 residues. Deletions cut 0 bases from V and 2 bases from J, with 8 bases between. CDR1 and CDR2 from the germline V gene are MNHNS and SASEGT. CDR3 residues: CASSEALLRNQPQHF. The CDR3 DNA sequence: TGTGCCAGCAGTGAAGCGCTTCTCCGCAATCAGCCCCAGCATTTT.

The V and J genes are TRBV20-1 and TRBJ1-4; TRBD1 might be the D (5 bases). V was clipped by 3 bases and J by 8 bases, with 13 bases between them. Per germline, CDR1 DFQATT and CDR2 SNEGSKA (reference sequence). The CDR3 is 13 amino acids. The chain's CDR3 is CSASPGNNEKLFF. The CDR3 coding sequence is TGCAGTGCTAGCCCAGGGAATAACGAAAAACTGTTTTTT.

The chain is built from TRBV29-1 and TRBJ1-2; tentatively, D is TRBD1 (5 bases). Germline CDR1 is SQVTM and CDR2 is ANQGSEA. V lost 7 bases and J 8 bases, leaving 20 bases between the germline ends. CDR3 length: 13 residues. CDR3 nucleotides: TGCAGCGCTCCAGGGCACAGCCTGGGAGGCTACACCTTC. Protein: CSAPGHSLGGYTF.

The J gene is TRBJ2-2, the V gene TRBV5-1; possible D gene TRBD2, 7 bases. Germline loops: CDR1 SGHRS, CDR2 YFSETQ. Trimming stripped 5 bases from V and 3 bases from J, with 14 bases between. The CDR3 extends over 15 amino acids. The CDR3 DNA follows: TGCGCCAGCAGGTCTGGGGGGGCCGACACCGGGGAGCTGTTTTTT. This codes for CASRSGGADTGELFF.

The genes are TRBV21-1 and TRBJ1-1. TRBV21-1 is termed a pseudogene. This CDR3 region has 11 residues. The CDR3 is CASSHILEAFF. CDR3 bases: TGTGCCAGCAGCCATATCCTTGAAGCTTTCTTT.

This rearrangement joins TRBV4-3 to TRBJ2-2; D unclear. The V and J ends lost 0 bases and 4 bases respectively, with 6 bases between them. This CDR3 region has 14 residues. Germline V lookup: CDR1 LGHNA, CDR2 YSLEER. CDR3 nucleotide sequence: TGCGCCAGCAGCCAAGATACCCTCACCGGGGAGCTGTTTTTT. Translation gives CASSQDTLTGELFF.

This chain uses TRBV29-1 with TRBJ2-2; TRBD1 or TRBD2 may be the D gene (5 bases each). This CDR3 is 14 amino acids long. V lost 3 bases and J lost 2, with 10 bases in between. Germline-derived CDR1 and CDR2 are SQVTM and ANQGSEA. CDR3 sequence reads: CSVESGDNTGELFF. In DNA, the CDR3 is TGCAGCGTTGAGTCCGGGGACAACACCGGGGAGCTGTTTTTT.